These 13 T cell receptor beta chains share one sample of origin, sequenced in a study of T cell responses to AZD1222 COVID-19 vaccine. TCRdb's table, derived via immunoSEQ multiplex PCR, lists solely in-frame clones and lacks some. Among 75,000 to 90,000 clones listed, 75% to 90% were seen once. Here the sequenced sample was peripheral blood, taken 28 days after the second AZD1222 dose. Receptors originate from an adult who received the AZD1222 COVID-19 vaccine.

CDR3 residues: CASSPDPYYEQYV. CDR3 bases: TGTGCCAGCAGCCCCGATCCCTACTACGAGCAGTACGTC. This chain connects TRBV7-9 to TRBJ2-7; no definite D call. Germline assignment: CDR1 SEHNR and CDR2 FQNEAQ (reference sequence). With 5 bases removed from V and 3 bases from J, the gap between germline ends came to 11 bases. The CDR3 is 13 residues long.

The chain combines TRBV14 with TRBJ2-6, with D perhaps matching TRBD1 or TRBD2 (5 bases each). The CDR3 sequence is 15 residues long. Germline CDR1 and CDR2: SGHDN and FVKESK. The germline V and J ends were trimmed by 6 bases and 4 bases, with 13 bases remaining between them. CDR3 coding DNA: TGTGCCAGCAGTCTCGACGGGACGGGGGCCAACGTCCTGACTTTC. This codes for CASSLDGTGANVLTF.

This chain connects TRBV15 to TRBJ2-1; unclear D gene. The CDR3 is 13 residues long. V lost 0 bases and J lost 7, with 7 bases in between. Germline values: CDR1 LNHNV, CDR2 YYDKDF (reference sequence). The CDR3 reads CATSREIWNEQFF. The CDR3 nucleotides read TGTGCCACCAGCAGAGAAATTTGGAATGAGCAGTTCTTC.

The CDR3 region has the DNA TGTGCCAGTAGGGACAGTCTCAGCTACACCTTC. As protein: CASRDSLSYTF. The chain has TRBV19 and TRBJ1-2; perhaps TRBD1 as D (6 bases). The CDR3 consists of 11 residues. Trimming took off 6 bases at V and 9 bases at J, with 11 bases between the two ends. Germline V CDR1 and CDR2: LNHDA, SQIVND (reference sequence).

The rearrangement links TRBV7-9 to TRBJ1-4; D gene unclear. The CDR3 sequence is 16 residues long. The V gene's germline CDR1 is SEHNR and CDR2 FQNEAQ (reference sequence). V lost 0 bases, J lost 5 bases, and 13 bases lay in between. CDR3 protein: CASSLAFQVQNEKLFF. CDR3 bases: TGTGCCAGCAGCTTAGCGTTCCAGGTCCAAAATGAAAAACTGTTTTTT.

The chain combines TRBV19 with TRBJ1-6; no reliable D call. V was clipped by 10 bases and J by 4 bases, with 14 bases between them. CDR1 and CDR2 (germline): LNHDA, SQIVND (reference sequence). The CDR3 contains 14 residues. The CDR3 DNA reads as TGTGCCACCCGACCGGGCGAATATAATTCACCCCTCCACTTT. It yields the protein CATRPGEYNSPLHF.

This chain connects TRBV7-2 to TRBJ1-2; 11 bases match TRBD1. The CDR3 loop spans 14 amino acids. Germline CDR1 and CDR2: SGHTA and FQGNSA. V dropped 5 bases and J dropped 8; count of bases not matched to a gene: 7. CDR3 amino acids: CASSPGQGGRGYTF. DNA for the CDR3: TGTGCCAGCAGCCCGGGACAGGGGGGGAGAGGCTACACCTTC.

The chain joins TRBV7-9 to TRBJ1-3; a weak D match, TRBD1 (6 bases). The CDR3 runs 16 residues. Deletions cut 5 bases from V and 0 bases from J, with 14 bases between. Germline V gene lookup returns CDR1 SEHNR and CDR2 FQNEAQ (reference sequence). The CDR3 DNA sequence: TGTGCCAGCAGCCCGAGACAGGAAATCTCTGGAAACACCATATATTTT. Residues: CASSPRQEISGNTIYF.

V and J are TRBV18 and TRBJ1-2; 8 bases fit TRBD1. Germline values: CDR1 KGHSH, CDR2 LQKENI. CDR3 length equals 18 residues. The ends lost 9 bases at V and 4 bases at J; junction bases unmatched: 22. This CDR3 reads CASLGDRDRTSRSYGYTF. CDR3 nucleotide sequence: TGTGCCAGTCTAGGTGACCGGGACAGGACTTCTAGGAGCTATGGCTACACCTTC.

The J gene is TRBJ1-5, the V gene TRBV19; D not resolved. Germline V lookup: CDR1 LNHDA, CDR2 SQIVND (reference sequence). The CDR3 loop spans 14 amino acids. With 4 bases removed from V and 0 bases from J, the gap between germline ends came to 7 bases. As DNA, the CDR3 is TGTGCCAGTAGTAGCGAAAATAGCAATCAGCCCCAGCATTTT. Protein sequence: CASSSENSNQPQHF.

Only a few counts were recorded for this clone. The chain has TRBV9 and TRBJ1-1; 10 nucleotides match TRBD1. This CDR3 spans 14 amino acids. CDR1 is SGDLS, CDR2 YYNGEE, per germline. The V and J ends lost 4 bases and 8 bases, in that order; junction bases with no gene match: 8. The CDR3 is CASSLDRGRGEAFF. DNA of the CDR3: TGTGCCAGCAGCCTCGACAGGGGGCGAGGCGAAGCTTTCTTT. Drawing the rest from reference TRBV9 and TRBJ1-1, the complete variable domain is DSGVTQTPKHLITATGQRVTLRCSPRSGDLSVYWYQQSLDQGLQFLIQYYNGEERAKGNILERFSAQQFPDLHSELNLSSLELGDSALYFCASSLDRGRGEAFFGQGTRLTVV.

In its sample, this clone was seen once. The chain carries TRBV7-2 and TRBJ2-1; either TRBD1 or TRBD2 may supply D (6 bases each). V was cut by 2 bases and J by 6 bases, with 11 bases left in between. The CDR3 contains 14 residues. Germline-derived CDR1 and CDR2 are SGHTA and FQGNSA. CDR3: CASSLIGGGNEQFF. In DNA, the CDR3 is TGTGCCAGCAGCTTAATCGGAGGGGGCAATGAGCAGTTCTTC.

The V call is TRBV11-2, the J call TRBJ1-2; TRBD1 might be the D (5 bases). Germline V gene data show CDR1 as SGHAT and CDR2 as FQNNGV. V dropped 6 bases and J dropped 7 bases, with 9 bases sitting between them. This CDR3 has 11 residues. This chain's CDR3 is CASRAGPGYTF. CDR3 nucleotides: TGTGCCAGCAGGGCGGGACCTGGCTACACCTTC.